The entry below gives a single T cell receptor beta chain sequence along with its context. Antigen: not known. There are 16 residues in the CDR3. Trimming cost V 4 bases and J 6 bases; bases outside gene matches: 11. Germline values: CDR1 SGHRS, CDR2 YFSETQ. Primers for the PCR totalled 60 Vbeta and 13 Jbeta. Profiling relied on immunoSEQ multiplex PCR, and the TCRdb table lists in-frame clones only, not all of them. The sample table includes approximately 60,000 clones. The data were obtained in a study of cytomegalovirus exposure and HLA in healthy donors. Study-wide results and limits: With DRB1 most and HLA-C fewest, TCR association rates differed between HLA loci in a later analysis. Later analysis suggested links between common viral pathogens and several top significant clusters.

Donors in the study were healthy people who gave bone marrow. This chain joins TRBV5-1 and TRBJ2-2; 8 positions match TRBD2. This receptor was obtained from a man aged 25 to 40 in good health and CMV-seropositive. The sample was PBMCs. CDR3 sequence reads: CASSKPGLGLSGELFF. For the CDR3, the DNA is TGCGCCAGCAGCAAACCGGGACTAGGTTTATCCGGGGAGCTGTTTTTT.